This T cell receptor (beta chain) was identified during a study of blood T cells in healthy people across ages. V shed 2 bases and J shed 4 bases, with 15 bases lying between them. This CDR3 is 15 amino acids long. Germline CDR1 WNHNN, CDR2 SYGVQD (reference sequence). The second PCR ran roughly 6 to 11 cycles with a sample-barcoded 5' primer and J-beta primers. MiXCR was run by TCRdb on the 5' RACE reads, yielding one entry per CDR3 protein. This repertoire shows hundreds of thousands of distinct CDR3 sequences, approximately 59% found once; its top ten account for 30% to 45%. A note on this clonotype: Antigen: not known.

Study-wide findings and caveats: The diversity estimates, figures obtained from one million T cells, were considered underestimates.

Material: blood. The sequence was collected from a man between 60 and 75 years old in good health. The V and J genes are TRBV10-1 and TRBJ2-7; the D is unclear. CDR3 sequence (DNA): TGCGCCAGCAGTGAGGGGCCAGCGAGGTATTACGAGCAGTACTTC. Translating gives CASSEGPARYYEQYF.